Shown below are 14 T cell receptor beta chains from a single sample sequenced in a study of cytomegalovirus exposure and HLA in healthy donors. Primers for the PCR totalled 60 Vbeta and 13 Jbeta. Clones were sequenced by immunoSEQ multiplex PCR, and TCRdb holds only the in-frame ones, with some missing. Among more than 100,000 clones listed, nearly 80% were seen once. Sequencing input: PBMCs. Receptors were obtained from a woman aged 30 to 39 in good health and CMV-seropositive.

This clone has just one count. This chain links TRBV7-9 with TRBJ2-5; D perhaps matches TRBD2 (6 bases). Trimming stripped 8 bases from V and 2 bases from J, with 12 bases between. CDR1 and CDR2 (germline): SEHNR, FQNEAQ (reference sequence). The CDR3 totals 13 residues. The chain's CDR3 is CASHLGGQETQYF. The CDR3, as DNA: TGTGCCAGCCACCTGGGGGGTCAAGAGACCCAGTACTTC.

The genes are TRBV6-6 and TRBJ1-4; possibly TRBD1 for D (6 bases). Between the trimmed V and J ends, which lost 4 bases and 3 bases, there was a span of 9 bases. The germline V gene encodes CDR1 MNHNY and CDR2 SVGAGI (reference sequence). This CDR3 contains 14 residues. CDR3 sequence: CASSFDRPNEKLFF. CDR3 bases: TGTGCCAGCAGTTTTGACAGGCCTAATGAAAAACTGTTTTTT.

The chain combines TRBV7-6 with TRBJ1-3, with a weak D call TRBD1 (5 bases). The CDR3 sequence is 16 residues long. Between the trimmed V and J ends, which lost 0 bases and 2 bases, there was a span of 11 bases. Germline V lookup: CDR1 SGHVS, CDR2 FNYEAQ. The CDR3 nucleotides are TGTGCCAGCAGCTTAGCAACCGACAGTGCTGGAAACACCATATATTTT. Its protein product is CASSLATDSAGNTIYF.

V usage is TRBV5-1 and J usage is TRBJ2-3, with D uncertain. Germline V gene lookup returns CDR1 SGHRS and CDR2 YFSETQ. With 2 bases removed from V and 1 base from J, the gap between germline ends came to 17 bases. The length of the CDR3 is 17 residues. CDR3 region: CASSFTSPGSGTDTQYF. The CDR3 DNA reads as TGCGCCAGCAGCTTTACATCCCCCGGAAGCGGCACAGATACGCAGTATTTT. Drawing the rest from reference TRBV5-1 and TRBJ2-3, the complete variable domain is KAGVTQTPRYLIKTRGQQVTLSCSPISGHRSVSWYQQTPGQGLQFLFEYFSETQRNKGNFPGRFSGRQFSNSRSEMNVSTLELGDSALYLCASSFTSPGSGTDTQYFGPGTRLTVL.

This clone was found once. The chain recombines TRBV7-9 with TRBJ1-6; D gene ambiguous. The germline V gene has CDR1 SEHNR and CDR2 FQNEAQ (reference sequence). The CDR3 loop spans 19 amino acids. V was cut by 7 bases and J by 0 bases, with 22 bases left in between. CDR3 sequence: CASTMSRGRALSYNSPLHF. The CDR3 nucleotides read TGTGCCAGCACCATGTCGAGAGGTCGTGCACTCTCCTATAATTCACCCCTCCACTTT.

The V call is TRBV6-1, the J call TRBJ2-1; 10 bases fit TRBD2. V was clipped by 5 bases and J by 4 bases; unmatched bases: 5. CDR3 size: 15 residues. Germline V gives CDR1 MNHNS, CDR2 SASEGT. CDR3 sequence (DNA): TGTGCCAGCAGTCCAACTAGCGGGGTATACAATGAGCAGTTCTTC. Protein: CASSPTSGVYNEQFF.

The chain links TRBV7-2 to TRBJ1-3; TRBD1 agrees at 10 bases. This CDR3 has 16 amino acids. The germline V gene encodes CDR1 SGHTA and CDR2 FQGNSA. V dropped 5 bases and J dropped 4; count of bases not matched to a gene: 8. CDR3 sequence: CASSGRTGGIGNTIYF. The CDR3 coding sequence is TGTGCCAGCAGCGGTAGGACAGGGGGGATCGGAAACACCATATATTTT.

J is TRBJ2-1 and V is TRBV6-1; 7 nucleotides match TRBD2. Germline assignment: CDR1 MNHNS and CDR2 SASEGT. The CDR3 is 15 residues long. The V gene end was trimmed by 6 bases and the J gene end by 4 bases; junction bases not matched to a gene: 9. CDR3 residues: CASSPLAGAYNEQFF. The CDR3 nucleotides read TGTGCCAGCAGCCCCTTGGCGGGAGCATACAATGAGCAGTTCTTC.

This chain links TRBV10-3 with TRBJ2-2; 10 bases fit TRBD1. Germline CDR1 and CDR2: ENHRY and SYGVKD. The CDR3 consists of 18 residues. J gave up 2 bases and V 0 bases, and 6 bases lay outside the gene matches. In DNA form, the CDR3 reads TGTGCCATCAGTGAGTCTCGGACAGGGGGTATTAACACCGGGGAGCTGTTTTTT. Translation: CAISESRTGGINTGELFF.

This clone was counted once. The chain recombines TRBV6-6 with TRBJ2-3; 8 nucleotides agree with TRBD2. This CDR3 is 16 amino acids long. Germline-derived CDR1 and CDR2 are MNHNY and SVGAGI (reference sequence). V lost 3 bases and J lost 2; bases outside the gene matches: 7. This CDR3 reads CASSYRLSGATDTQYF. CDR3 coding DNA: TGTGCCAGCAGTTATCGACTTAGCGGGGCCACAGATACGCAGTATTTT.

CDR3 nucleotides: TGTGCCACCAGCAGAGATAGGGGAGGGTACTATGGCTACACCTTC. Its translation is CATSRDRGGYYGYTF. The rearrangement joins TRBV15 to TRBJ1-2, with D tentatively TRBD1 (5 bases). The CDR3 sequence is 15 residues long. With 0 bases removed from V and 3 bases from J, the gap between germline ends came to 11 bases. Per germline, CDR1 LNHNV and CDR2 YYDKDF (reference sequence).

This chain joins TRBV27 and TRBJ1-5, with a tentative D call TRBD1 (6 bases). Germline V lookup: CDR1 MNHEY, CDR2 SMNVEV (reference sequence). The CDR3 is 14 residues long. Trimming removed 2 bases at V and 1 base at J, with 6 bases between. This CDR3 is CASSLQGSNQPQHF. CDR3 coding DNA: TGTGCCAGCAGTTTACAGGGGAGCAATCAGCCCCAGCATTTT.

This clone was counted a single time. The gene calls are TRBV9 and TRBJ2-3; D uncertain. The ends were cut back, 6 bases at V and 0 bases at J, with 14 bases in the middle. The length of the CDR3 is 15 residues. Germline CDR1 SGDLS, CDR2 YYNGEE. The CDR3 here is CASTVGGSSTDTQYF. The CDR3 coding sequence is TGTGCCAGCACGGTTGGCGGATCTAGCACAGATACGCAGTATTTT.

V and J are TRBV5-6 and TRBJ1-1; D gene unclear. This CDR3 region has 13 residues. V was pared by 2 bases and J by 3 bases, with 8 bases between. Germline V lookup: CDR1 SGHDT, CDR2 YYEEEE. CDR3 bases: TGTGCCAGCAGCTTACGCGCGGACACTGAAGCTTTCTTT. Protein sequence: CASSLRADTEAFF.